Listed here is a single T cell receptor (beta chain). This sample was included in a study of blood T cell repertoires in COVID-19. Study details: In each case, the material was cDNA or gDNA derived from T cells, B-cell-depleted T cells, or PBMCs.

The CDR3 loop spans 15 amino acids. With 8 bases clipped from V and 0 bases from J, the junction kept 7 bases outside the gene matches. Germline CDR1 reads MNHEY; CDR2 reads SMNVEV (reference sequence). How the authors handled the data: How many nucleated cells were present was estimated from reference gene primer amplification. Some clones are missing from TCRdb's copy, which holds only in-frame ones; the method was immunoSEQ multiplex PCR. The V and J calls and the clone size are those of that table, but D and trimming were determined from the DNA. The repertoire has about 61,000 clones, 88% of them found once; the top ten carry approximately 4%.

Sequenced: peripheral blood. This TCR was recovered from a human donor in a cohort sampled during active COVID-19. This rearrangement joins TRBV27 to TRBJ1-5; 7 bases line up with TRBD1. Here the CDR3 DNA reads TGTGCCAGCCGCGGGACAGCGGCTAGCAATCAGCCCCAGCATTTT. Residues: CASRGTAASNQPQHF.